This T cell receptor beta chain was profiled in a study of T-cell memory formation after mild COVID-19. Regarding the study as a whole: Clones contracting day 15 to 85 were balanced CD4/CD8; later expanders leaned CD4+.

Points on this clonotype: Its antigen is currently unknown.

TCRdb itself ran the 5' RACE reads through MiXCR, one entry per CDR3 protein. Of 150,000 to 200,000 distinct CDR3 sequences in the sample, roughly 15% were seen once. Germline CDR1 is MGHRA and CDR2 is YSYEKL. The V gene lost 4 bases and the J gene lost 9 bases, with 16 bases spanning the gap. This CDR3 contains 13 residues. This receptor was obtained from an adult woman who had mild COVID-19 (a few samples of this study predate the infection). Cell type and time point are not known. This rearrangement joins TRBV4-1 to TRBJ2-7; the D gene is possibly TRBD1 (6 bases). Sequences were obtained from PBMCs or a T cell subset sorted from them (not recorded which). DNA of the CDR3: TGCGCCAGCAGCCTACTGGGGCTACAGGGGCAGTACTTC. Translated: CASSLLGLQGQYF.